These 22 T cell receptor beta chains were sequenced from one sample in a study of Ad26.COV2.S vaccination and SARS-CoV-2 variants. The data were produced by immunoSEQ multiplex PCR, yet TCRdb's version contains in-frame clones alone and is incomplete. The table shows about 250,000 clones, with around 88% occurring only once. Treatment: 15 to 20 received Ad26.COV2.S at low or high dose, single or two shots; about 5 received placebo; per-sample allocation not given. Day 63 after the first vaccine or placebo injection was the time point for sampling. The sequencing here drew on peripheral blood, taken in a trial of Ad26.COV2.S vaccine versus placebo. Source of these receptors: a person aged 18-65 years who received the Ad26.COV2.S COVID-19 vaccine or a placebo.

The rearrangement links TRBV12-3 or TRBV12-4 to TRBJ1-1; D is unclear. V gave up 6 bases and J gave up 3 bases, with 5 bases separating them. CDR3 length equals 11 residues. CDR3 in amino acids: CASSLYTEAFF. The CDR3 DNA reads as TGTGCCAGCAGCCTCTACACTGAAGCTTTCTTT.

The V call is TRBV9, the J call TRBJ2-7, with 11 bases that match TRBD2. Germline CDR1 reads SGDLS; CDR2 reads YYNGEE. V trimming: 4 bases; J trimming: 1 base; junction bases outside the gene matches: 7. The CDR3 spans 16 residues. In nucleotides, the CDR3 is TGTGCCAGCAGCCCGTCTAGCGGGGGGACTTCCTACGAGCAGTACTTC. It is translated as CASSPSSGGTSYEQYF.

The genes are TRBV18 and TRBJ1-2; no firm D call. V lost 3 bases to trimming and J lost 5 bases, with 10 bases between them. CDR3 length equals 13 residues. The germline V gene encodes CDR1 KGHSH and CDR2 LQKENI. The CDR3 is CASSPDGQYGYTF. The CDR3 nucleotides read TGTGCCAGCTCACCGGACGGCCAATATGGCTACACCTTC.

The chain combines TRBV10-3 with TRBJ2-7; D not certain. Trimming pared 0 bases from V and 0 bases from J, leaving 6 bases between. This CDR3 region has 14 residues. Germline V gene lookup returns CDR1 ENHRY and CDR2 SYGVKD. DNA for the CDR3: TGTGCCATCAGTGAGTCCGAGGCCTCCTACGAGCAGTACTTC. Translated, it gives CAISESEASYEQYF.

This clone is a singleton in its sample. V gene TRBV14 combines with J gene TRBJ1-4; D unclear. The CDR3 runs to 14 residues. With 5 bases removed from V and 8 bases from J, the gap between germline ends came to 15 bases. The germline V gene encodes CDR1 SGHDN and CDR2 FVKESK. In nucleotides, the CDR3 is TGTGCCAGCAGCGAGCGGACCCCCAGGGAAAAACTGTTTTTT. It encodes CASSERTPREKLFF.

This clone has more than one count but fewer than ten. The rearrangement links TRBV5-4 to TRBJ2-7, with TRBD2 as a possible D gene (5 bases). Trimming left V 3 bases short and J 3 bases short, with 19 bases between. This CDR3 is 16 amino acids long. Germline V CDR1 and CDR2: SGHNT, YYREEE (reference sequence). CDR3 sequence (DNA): TGTGCCAGCAGCTCAACAAAGACCGGGAACCACTACGAGCAGTACGTC. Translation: CASSSTKTGNHYEQYV.

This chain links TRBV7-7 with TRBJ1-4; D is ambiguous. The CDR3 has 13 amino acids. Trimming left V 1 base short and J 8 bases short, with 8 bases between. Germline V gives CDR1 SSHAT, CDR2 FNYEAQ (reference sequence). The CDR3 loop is CASSLGRGEKLFF. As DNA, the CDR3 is TGTGCCAGCAGCTTAGGGCGGGGAGAAAAACTGTTTTTT.

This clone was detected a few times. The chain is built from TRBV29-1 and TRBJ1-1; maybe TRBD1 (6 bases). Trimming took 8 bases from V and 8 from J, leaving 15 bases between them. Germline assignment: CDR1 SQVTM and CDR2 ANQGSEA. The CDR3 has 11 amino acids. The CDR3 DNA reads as TGCAGCATTTTAGGACAGCCCGAAGCTTTCTTT. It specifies CSILGQPEAFF.

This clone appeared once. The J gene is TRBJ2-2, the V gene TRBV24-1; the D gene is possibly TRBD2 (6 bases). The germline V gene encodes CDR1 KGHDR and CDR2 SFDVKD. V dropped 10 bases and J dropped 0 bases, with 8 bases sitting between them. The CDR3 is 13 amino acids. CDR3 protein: CATGTSNTGELFF. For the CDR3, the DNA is TGTGCCACGGGGACTTCGAACACCGGGGAGCTGTTTTTT.

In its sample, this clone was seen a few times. CDR3 amino acids: CASSLIGITEAFF. For the CDR3, the DNA is TGTGCCAGCAGCTTAATAGGGATCACTGAAGCTTTCTTT. V usage is TRBV7-2 and J usage is TRBJ1-1; D remains unclear. Per the germline V gene, CDR1 is SGHTA and CDR2 is FQGNSA. Trimming shortened V by 2 bases and J by 4 bases, and 8 bases separated the two germline ends. This CDR3 is 13 amino acids long. The full variable domain, with the rest looked up from reference TRBV7-2 and TRBJ1-1, is GAGVSQSPSNKVTEKGKDVELRCDPISGHTALYWYRQSLGQGLEFLIYFQGNSAPDKSGLPSDRFSAERTGGSVSTLTIQRTQQEDSAVYLCASSLIGITEAFFGQGTRLTVV.

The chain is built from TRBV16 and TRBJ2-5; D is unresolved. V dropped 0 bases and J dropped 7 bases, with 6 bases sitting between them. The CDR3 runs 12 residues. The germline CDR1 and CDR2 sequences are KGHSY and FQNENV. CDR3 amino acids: CASSQSIGTQYF. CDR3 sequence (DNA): TGTGCCAGCAGCCAATCAATCGGGACCCAGTACTTC.

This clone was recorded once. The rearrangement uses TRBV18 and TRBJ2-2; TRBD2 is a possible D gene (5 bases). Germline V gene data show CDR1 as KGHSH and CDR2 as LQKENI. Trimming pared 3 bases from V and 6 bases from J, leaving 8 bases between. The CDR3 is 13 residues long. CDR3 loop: CASSPGLAGELFF. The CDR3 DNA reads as TGTGCCAGCTCACCTGGACTCGCCGGGGAGCTGTTTTTT.

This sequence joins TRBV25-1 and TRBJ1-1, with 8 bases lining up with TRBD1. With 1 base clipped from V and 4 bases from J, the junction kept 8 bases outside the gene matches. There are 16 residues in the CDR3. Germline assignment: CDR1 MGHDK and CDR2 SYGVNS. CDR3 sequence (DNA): TGTGCCAGCAGTGAATCTGGGACAGGCTGGGGCACTGAAGCTTTCTTT. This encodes CASSESGTGWGTEAFF. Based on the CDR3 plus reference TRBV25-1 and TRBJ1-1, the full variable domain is EADIYQTPRYLVIGTGKKITLECSQTMGHDKMYWYQQDPGMELHLIHYSYGVNSTEKGDLSSESTVSRIRTEHFPLTLESARPSHTSQYLCASSESGTGWGTEAFFGQGTRLTVV.

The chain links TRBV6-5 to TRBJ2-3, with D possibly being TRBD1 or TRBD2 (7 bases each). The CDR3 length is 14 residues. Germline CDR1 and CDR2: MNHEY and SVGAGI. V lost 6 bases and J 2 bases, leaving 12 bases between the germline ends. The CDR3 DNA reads TGTGCCAGCAGGACAGGGACTACCACAGATACGCAGTATTTT. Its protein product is CASRTGTTTDTQYF.

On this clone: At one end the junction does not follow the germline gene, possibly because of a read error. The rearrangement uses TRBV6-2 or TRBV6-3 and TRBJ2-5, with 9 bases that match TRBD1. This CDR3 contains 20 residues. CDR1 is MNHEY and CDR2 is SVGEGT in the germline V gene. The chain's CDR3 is CASSDSTGTGNRYFQETQYF. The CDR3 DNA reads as TGTGCCAGCAGTGACTCTACCGGGACAGGGAATAGATACTTCCAAGAGACCCAGTACTTC.

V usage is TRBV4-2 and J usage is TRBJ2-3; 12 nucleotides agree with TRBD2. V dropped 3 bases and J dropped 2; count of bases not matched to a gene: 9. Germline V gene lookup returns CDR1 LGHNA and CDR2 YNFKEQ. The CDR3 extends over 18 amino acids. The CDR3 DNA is TGTGCCAGCAGCCACCCTCCCGGACTAGCGGGGACCACAGATACGCAGTATTTT. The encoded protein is CASSHPPGLAGTTDTQYF.

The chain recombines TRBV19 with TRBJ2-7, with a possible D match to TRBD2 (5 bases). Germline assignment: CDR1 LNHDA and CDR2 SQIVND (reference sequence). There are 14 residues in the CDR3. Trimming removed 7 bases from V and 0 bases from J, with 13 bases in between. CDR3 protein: CASIRRKGSYEQYV. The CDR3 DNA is TGTGCCAGTATTCGGAGGAAGGGCTCCTACGAGCAGTACGTC.

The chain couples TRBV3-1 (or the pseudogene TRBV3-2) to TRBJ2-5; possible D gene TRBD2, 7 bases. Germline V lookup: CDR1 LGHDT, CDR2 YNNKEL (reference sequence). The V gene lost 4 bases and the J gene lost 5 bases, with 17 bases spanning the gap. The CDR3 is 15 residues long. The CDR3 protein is CASSLAGGARETQYF. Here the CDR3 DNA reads TGTGCCAGCAGCCTCGCTGGGGGGGCGCGGGAGACCCAGTACTTC.

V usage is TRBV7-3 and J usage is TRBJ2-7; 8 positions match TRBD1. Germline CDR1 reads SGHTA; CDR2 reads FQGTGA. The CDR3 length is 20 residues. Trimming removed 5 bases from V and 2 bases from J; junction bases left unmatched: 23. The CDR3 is CASSVEIPGQVGLPTYEQYF. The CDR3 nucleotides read TGTGCCAGCAGCGTAGAAATACCGGGACAGGTGGGTCTCCCCACCTACGAGCAGTACTTC.

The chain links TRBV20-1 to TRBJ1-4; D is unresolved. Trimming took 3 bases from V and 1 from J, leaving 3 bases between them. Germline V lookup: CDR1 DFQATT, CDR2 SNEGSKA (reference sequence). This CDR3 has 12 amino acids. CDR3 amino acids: CSASQTNEKLFF. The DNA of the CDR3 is TGCAGTGCTAGTCAAACTAATGAAAAACTGTTTTTT.

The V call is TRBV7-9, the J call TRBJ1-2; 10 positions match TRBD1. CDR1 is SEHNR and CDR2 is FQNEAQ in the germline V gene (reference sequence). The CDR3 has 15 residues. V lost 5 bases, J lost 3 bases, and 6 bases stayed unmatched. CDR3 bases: TGTGCCAGCAGCGGGGGGACAGGGGAGTACTATGGCTACACCTTC. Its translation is CASSGGTGEYYGYTF.

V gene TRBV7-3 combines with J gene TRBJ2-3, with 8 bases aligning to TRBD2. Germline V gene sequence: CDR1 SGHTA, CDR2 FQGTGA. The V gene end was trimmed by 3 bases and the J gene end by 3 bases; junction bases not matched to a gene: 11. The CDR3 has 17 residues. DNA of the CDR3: TGTGCCAGCAGCTTCCGGGGTGGAGCGGGAGCAACAGATACGCAGTATTTT. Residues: CASSFRGGAGATDTQYF. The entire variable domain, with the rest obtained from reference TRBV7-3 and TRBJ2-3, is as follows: GAGVSQTPSNKVTEKGKYVELRCDPISGHTALYWYRQSLGQGPEFLIYFQGTGAADDSGLPNDRFFAVRPEGSVSTLKIQRTERGDSAVYLCASSFRGGAGATDTQYFGPGTRLTVL.